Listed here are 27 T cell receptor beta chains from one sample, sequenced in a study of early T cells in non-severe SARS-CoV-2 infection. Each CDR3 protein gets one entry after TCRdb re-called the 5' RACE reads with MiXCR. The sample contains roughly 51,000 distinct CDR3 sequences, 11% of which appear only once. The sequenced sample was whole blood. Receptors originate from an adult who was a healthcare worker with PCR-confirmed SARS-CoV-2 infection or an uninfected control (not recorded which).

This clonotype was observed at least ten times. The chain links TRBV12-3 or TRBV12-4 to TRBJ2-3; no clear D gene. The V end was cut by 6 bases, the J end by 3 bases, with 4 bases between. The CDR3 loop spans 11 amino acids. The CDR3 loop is CASRLTDTQYF. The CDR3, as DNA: TGTGCCAGCAGACTGACAGATACGCAGTATTTT.

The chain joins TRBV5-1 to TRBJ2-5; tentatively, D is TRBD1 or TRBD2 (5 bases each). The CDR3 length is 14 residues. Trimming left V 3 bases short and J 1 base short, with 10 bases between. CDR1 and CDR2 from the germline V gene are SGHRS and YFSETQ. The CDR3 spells CASSSGRIQETQYF. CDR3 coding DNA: TGCGCCAGCAGCTCGGGACGGATCCAAGAGACCCAGTACTTC.

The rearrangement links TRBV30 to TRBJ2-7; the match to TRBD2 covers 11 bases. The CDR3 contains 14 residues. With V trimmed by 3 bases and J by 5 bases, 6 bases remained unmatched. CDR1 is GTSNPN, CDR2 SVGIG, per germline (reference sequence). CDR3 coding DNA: TGTGCCTGGAGGGAACTAGCGGGAGTAAACGAGCAGTACTTC. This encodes CAWRELAGVNEQYF. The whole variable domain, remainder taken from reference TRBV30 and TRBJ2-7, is SQTIHQWPATLVQPVGSPLSLECTVEGTSNPNLYWYRQAAGRGLQLLFYSVGIGQISSEVPQNLSASRPQDRQFILSSKKLLLSDSGFYLCAWRELAGVNEQYFGPGTRLTVT.

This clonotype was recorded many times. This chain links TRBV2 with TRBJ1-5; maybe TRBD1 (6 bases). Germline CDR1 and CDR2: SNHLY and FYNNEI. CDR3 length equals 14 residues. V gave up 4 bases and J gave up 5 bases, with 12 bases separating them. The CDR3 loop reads CASSVQGIDQPQHF. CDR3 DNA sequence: TGTGCCAGCAGTGTACAGGGAATTGATCAGCCCCAGCATTTT. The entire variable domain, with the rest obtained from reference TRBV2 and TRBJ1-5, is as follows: EPEVTQTPSHQVTQMGQEVILRCVPISNHLYFYWYRQILGQKVEFLVSFYNNEISEKSEIFDDQFSVERPDGSNFTLKIRSTKLEDSAMYFCASSVQGIDQPQHFGDGTRLSIL.

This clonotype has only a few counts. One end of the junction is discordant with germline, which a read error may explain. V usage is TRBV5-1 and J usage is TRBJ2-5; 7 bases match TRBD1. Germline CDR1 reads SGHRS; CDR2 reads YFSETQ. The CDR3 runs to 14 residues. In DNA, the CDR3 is TGTGCCAGCAGCTTGACGGGACAGCAAGAGACCCAGTACTTC. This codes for CASSLTGQQETQYF.

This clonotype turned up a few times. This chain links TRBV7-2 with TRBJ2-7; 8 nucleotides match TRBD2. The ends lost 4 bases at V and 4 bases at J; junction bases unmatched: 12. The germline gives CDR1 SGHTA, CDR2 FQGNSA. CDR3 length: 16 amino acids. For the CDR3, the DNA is TGTGCCAGCAGCTCCCTGAGCGGGGGAGGAGGTTACGAGCAGTACTTC. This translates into CASSSLSGGGGYEQYF.

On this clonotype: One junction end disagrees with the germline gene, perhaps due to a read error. This CDR3 is CVSSLGTSGTGELFF. DNA for the CDR3: TGTGTCAGCAGCCTAGGGACTAGCGGGACCGGGGAGCTGTTTTTT. This chain connects TRBV11-2 to TRBJ2-2; 12 bases fit TRBD2. CDR1 and CDR2 from the germline V gene are SGHAT and FQNNGV. CDR3 length: 15 residues.

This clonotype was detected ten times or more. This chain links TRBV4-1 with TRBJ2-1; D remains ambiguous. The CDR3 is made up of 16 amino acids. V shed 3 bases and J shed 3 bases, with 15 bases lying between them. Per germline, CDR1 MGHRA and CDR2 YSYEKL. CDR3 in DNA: TGCGCCAGCAGCCACAATTCCCGGGCGCTCTACAATGAGCAGTTCTTC. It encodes CASSHNSRALYNEQFF.

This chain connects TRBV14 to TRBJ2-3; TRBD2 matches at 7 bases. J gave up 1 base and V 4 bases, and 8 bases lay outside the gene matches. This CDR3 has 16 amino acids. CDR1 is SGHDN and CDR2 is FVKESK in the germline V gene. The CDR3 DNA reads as TGTGCCAGCAGCCTGGGAGCGGGATTCGGCACAGATACGCAGTATTTT. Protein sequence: CASSLGAGFGTDTQYF.

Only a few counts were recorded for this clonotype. CDR3 region: CASNTGGSGANVLTF. CDR3 nucleotide sequence: TGTGCCAGCAACACAGGGGGCTCTGGGGCCAACGTCCTGACTTTC. The V call is TRBV28, the J call TRBJ2-6; 8 positions match TRBD1. The CDR3 totals 15 residues. Trimming cost V 7 bases and J 0 bases; bases outside gene matches: 2. In germline, CDR1 is MDHEN, CDR2 SYDVKM.

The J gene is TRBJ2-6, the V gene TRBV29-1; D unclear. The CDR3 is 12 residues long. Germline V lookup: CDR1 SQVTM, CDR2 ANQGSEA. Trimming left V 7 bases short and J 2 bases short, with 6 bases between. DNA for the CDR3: TGCAGCGCTGGGACTGGGGCCAACGTCCTGACTTTC. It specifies CSAGTGANVLTF.

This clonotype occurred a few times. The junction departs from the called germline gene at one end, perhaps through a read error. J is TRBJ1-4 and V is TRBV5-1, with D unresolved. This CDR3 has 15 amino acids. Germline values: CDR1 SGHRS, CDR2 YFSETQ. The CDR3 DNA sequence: TGCGCCAGCAGCTTGGGTTCCCGATCTAATGGAAAACTGTTTTTT. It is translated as CASSLGSRSNGKLFF.

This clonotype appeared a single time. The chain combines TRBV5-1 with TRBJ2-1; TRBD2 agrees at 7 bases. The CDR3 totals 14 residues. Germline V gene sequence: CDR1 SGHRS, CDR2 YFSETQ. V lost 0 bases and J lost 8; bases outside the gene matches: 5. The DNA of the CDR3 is TGCGCCAGCAGCTTGGTGGGACTATCGTATGAGCAGTTCTTC. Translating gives CASSLVGLSYEQFF.

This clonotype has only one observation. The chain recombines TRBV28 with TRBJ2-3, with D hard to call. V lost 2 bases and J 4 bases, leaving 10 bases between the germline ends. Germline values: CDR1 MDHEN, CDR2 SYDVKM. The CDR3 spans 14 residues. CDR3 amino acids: CASSLQSGSDTQYF. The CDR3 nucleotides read TGTGCCAGCAGTTTACAGTCAGGCTCAGATACGCAGTATTTT.

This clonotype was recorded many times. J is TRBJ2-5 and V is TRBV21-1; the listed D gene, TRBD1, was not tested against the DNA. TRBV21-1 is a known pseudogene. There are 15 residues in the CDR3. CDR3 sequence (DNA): TGTGCCAGCAGCAAAGAGGCGGGGCCGGGGGAGACCCAGTACTTC. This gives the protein CASSKEAGPGETQYF.

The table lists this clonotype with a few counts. The CDR3 protein is CASSSDRGQQPQHF. Written as DNA, the CDR3 is TGTGCCAGCAGTTCAGACAGGGGGCAACAGCCCCAGCATTTT. J is TRBJ1-5 and V is TRBV12-3 or TRBV12-4; 10 bases line up with TRBD1. J lost 7 bases, V lost 4 bases, and 4 bases had no gene match. The CDR3 has 14 amino acids.

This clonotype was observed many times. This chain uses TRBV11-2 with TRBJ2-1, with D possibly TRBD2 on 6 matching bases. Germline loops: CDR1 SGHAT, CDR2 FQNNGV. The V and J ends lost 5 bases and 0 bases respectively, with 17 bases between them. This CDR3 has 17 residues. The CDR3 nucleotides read TGTGCCAGCAGCCCTCTCGGCGGGGTAAGCTCCTACAATGAGCAGTTCTTC. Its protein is CASSPLGGVSSYNEQFF.

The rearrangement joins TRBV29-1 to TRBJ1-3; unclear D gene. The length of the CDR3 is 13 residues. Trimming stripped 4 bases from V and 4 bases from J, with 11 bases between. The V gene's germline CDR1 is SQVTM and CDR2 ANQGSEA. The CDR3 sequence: CSVGVQQGNTIYF. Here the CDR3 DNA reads TGCAGCGTTGGGGTGCAGCAAGGAAACACCATATATTTT. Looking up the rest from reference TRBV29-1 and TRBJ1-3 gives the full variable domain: SAVISQKPSRDICQRGTSLTIQCQVDSQVTMMFWYRQQPGQSLTLIATANQGSEATYESGFVIDKFPISRPNLTFSTLTVSNMSPEDSSIYLCSVGVQQGNTIYFGEGSWLTVV.

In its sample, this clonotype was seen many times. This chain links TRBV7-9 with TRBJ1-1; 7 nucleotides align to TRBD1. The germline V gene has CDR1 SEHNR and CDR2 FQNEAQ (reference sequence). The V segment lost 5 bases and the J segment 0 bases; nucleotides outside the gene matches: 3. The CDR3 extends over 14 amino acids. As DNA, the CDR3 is TGTGCCAGCAGCCGGGGACAGATGAACACTGAAGCTTTCTTT. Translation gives CASSRGQMNTEAFF.

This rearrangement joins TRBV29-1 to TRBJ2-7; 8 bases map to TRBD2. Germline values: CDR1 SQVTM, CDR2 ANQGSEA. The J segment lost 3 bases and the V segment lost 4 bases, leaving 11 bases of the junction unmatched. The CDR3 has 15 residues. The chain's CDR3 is CSVVLLAEESYEQYF. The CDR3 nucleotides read TGCAGCGTTGTGTTACTAGCGGAAGAAAGCTACGAGCAGTACTTC.

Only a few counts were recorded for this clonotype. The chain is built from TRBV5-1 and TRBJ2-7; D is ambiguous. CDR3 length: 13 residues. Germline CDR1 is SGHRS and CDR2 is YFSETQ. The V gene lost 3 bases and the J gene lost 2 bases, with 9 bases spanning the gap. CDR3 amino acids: CASSWTATYEQYF. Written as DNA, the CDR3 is TGCGCCAGCAGCTGGACCGCTACCTACGAGCAGTACTTC.

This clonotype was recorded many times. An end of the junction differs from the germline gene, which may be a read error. The CDR3 region has the DNA TGTGCCAGCACCTCCGGGGCCCTTCTTGGAGACACCATATATTTT. Its translation is CASTSGALLGDTIYF. This chain links TRBV12-3 or TRBV12-4 with TRBJ1-3, with D perhaps TRBD1 (5 bases). The CDR3 sequence is 15 residues long.

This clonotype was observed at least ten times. The CDR3 protein is CASSISPDTQYF. The CDR3 DNA reads TGTGCCAGCAGCATAAGCCCAGATACGCAGTATTTT. This chain uses TRBV9 with TRBJ2-3, with D uncertain. V was clipped by 4 bases and J by 4 bases, with 7 bases between them. This CDR3 region has 12 residues. In germline, CDR1 is SGDLS, CDR2 YYNGEE.

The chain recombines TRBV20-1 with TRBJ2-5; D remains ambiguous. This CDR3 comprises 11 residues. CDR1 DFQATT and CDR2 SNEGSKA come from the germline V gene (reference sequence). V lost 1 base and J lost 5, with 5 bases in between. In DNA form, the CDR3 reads TGCAGTGCTAGAGTTAGCGAGACCCAGTACTTC. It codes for CSARVSETQYF.

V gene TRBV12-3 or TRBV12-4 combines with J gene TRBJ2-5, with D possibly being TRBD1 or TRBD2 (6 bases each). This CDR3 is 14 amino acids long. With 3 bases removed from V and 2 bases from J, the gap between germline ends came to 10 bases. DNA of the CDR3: TGTGCCAGCAGTTTCGGGGGCCAACAAGAGACCCAGTACTTC. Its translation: CASSFGGQQETQYF.

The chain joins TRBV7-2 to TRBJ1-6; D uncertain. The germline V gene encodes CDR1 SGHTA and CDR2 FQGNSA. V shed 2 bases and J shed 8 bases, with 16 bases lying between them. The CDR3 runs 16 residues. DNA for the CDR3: TGTGCCAGCAGCTTAAAATTCGGGGAAGGGTATTCACCCCTCCACTTT. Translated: CASSLKFGEGYSPLHF. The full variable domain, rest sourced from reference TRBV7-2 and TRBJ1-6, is GAGVSQSPSNKVTEKGKDVELRCDPISGHTALYWYRQSLGQGLEFLIYFQGNSAPDKSGLPSDRFSAERTGGSVSTLTIQRTQQEDSAVYLCASSLKFGEGYSPLHFGNGTRLTVT.

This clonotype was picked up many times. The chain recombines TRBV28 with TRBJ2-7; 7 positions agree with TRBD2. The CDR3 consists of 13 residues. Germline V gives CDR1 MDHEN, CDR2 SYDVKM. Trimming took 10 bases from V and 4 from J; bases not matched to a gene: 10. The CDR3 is CATLGLGGYEQYF. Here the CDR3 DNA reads TGTGCCACCCTAGGTTTGGGAGGGTACGAGCAGTACTTC.